This T cell receptor beta chain was sequenced in a study of spatial heterogeneity in lung cancer. Study-level findings and limits: Within tumors, counts of expanded alpha and beta TCRs tracked tumor mutation counts.

The time point here: sample taken at primary tumor resection. In its sample, this clonotype is medium-sized. Antigen unknown. Germline loops: CDR1 MDHEN, CDR2 SYDVKM. Trimming took off 3 bases at V and 1 base at J, with 12 bases between the two ends. This CDR3 contains 15 residues. TCRdb reprocessed the 5' RACE reads with MiXCR, giving one entry per CDR3 protein. The table lists roughly 3,500 distinct CDR3 sequences, about 5.3% of them singletons. The specimen was lung tumor tissue, collected at surgery. The sequence derives from a female donor with early-stage non-small cell lung cancer. The rearrangement uses TRBV28 and TRBJ2-5; D gene ambiguous. CDR3: CASSLIGISQETQYF. The CDR3, as DNA: TGTGCCAGCAGTTTGATAGGGATAAGCCAAGAGACCCAGTACTTC.